These T cell receptor beta chains were read from a single sample in a study of T cell responses to AZD1222 COVID-19 vaccine. Sequencing was performed with immunoSEQ multiplex PCR; in TCRdb, only in-frame clones are kept and a portion is missing. In the table there are some 98,000 clones, 88% of which are singletons. This sample comprised peripheral blood, obtained 28 days after the second AZD1222 dose. These receptors all stem from an adult who received the AZD1222 COVID-19 vaccine. Each CDR3 is given with its conserved first and last residue. A D gene is named only where the DNA matches it firmly. The size field is filled for only some rows; it gives once, few, many or a size class.

>TRBV3-1/TRBV3-2|NA|TRBJ1-5|NA
TGTGCCAGCAGCCAAGTTATCTCACCGAATCAGCCCCAGCATTTT
CASSQVISPNQPQHF
>TRBV5-4|NA|TRBJ2-2|TRBD2
TGTGCCAGCAGCTCCGGACTAGCCGGCACCGGGGAGCTGTTTTTT
CASSSGLAGTGELFF
>TRBV11-2|NA|TRBJ2-1|NA
TGTGCCAGCAGCTTAAGCTCTCGAGGTGAGCAGTTCTTC
CASSLSSRGEQFF
>TRBV4-1|NA|TRBJ1-1|NA
TGCGCCAGCAGCCAACAGAACGTCGGGACCGGGCCTGAAGCTTTCTTT
CASSQQNVGTGPEAFF
>TRBV7-2|NA|TRBJ2-2|TRBD2
TGTGCCAGCAGCCCCTTCGGGGGGGCAGGGGAGCTGTTTTTT
CASSPFGGAGELFF
>TRBV3-1/TRBV3-2|NA|TRBJ1-4|NA
TGTGCCAGCAGCCAAGATAGCTTTAATGAAAAACTGTTTTTT
CASSQDSFNEKLFF
>TRBV6-5|NA|TRBJ1-1|TRBD1
TGTGCCAGCAGTTACTCCCGGACAGGGAACACTGAAGCTTTCTTT
CASSYSRTGNTEAFF
>TRBV7-8|once|TRBJ2-1|TRBD2
TGTGCCAGCAGCTCACGGACTAGCGGGACTTACAATGAGCAGTTCTTC
CASSSRTSGTYNEQFF
>TRBV5-1|few|TRBJ2-1|TRBD1
TGCGCCAGCAGCGTGACAGGGGATCGGGGCGATGAGCAGTTCTTC
CASSVTGDRGDEQFF
>TRBV19|few|TRBJ1-2|NA
TGTGCCAGTTTGGGACCGAACTATGGCTACACCTTC
CASLGPNYGYTF
>TRBV7-2|few|TRBJ1-2|TRBD1
TGTGCCAGCAGATCAAACAGGGGGGGCTACACCTTC
CASRSNRGGYTF
>TRBV29-1|NA|TRBJ1-2|NA
TGCAGCGTTGATGAGACCGGGGGCGGGGGCTATGGCTACACCTTC
CSVDETGGGGYGYTF
>TRBV5-8|few|TRBJ2-4|NA
TGTGCCAGCAGCCGAGTATGGGGGAATAACCGCCCCAACATTCAGTACTTC
CASSRVWGNNRPNIQYF
>TRBV19|NA|TRBJ1-4|NA
TGTGCCAGTAGTACCGGGACAACTAATGAAAAACTGTTTTTT
CASSTGTTNEKLFF
>TRBV4-1|NA|TRBJ2-7|TRBD1
TGCGCCAGCAGCCAAGTGGACAGGGTGGGACTCCCCTCCTACGAGCAGTACTTC
CASSQVDRVGLPSYEQYF
>TRBV6-5|many|TRBJ1-1|TRBD1
TGTGCCAGCAGTTACCGGCCCACAGGGGGGAACACTGAAGCTTTCTTT
CASSYRPTGGNTEAFF
>TRBV5-8|NA|TRBJ1-6|TRBD1
TGTGCCAGTAAGAGACAGGGTAATTCACCCCTCCACTTT
CASKRQGNSPLHF
>TRBV19|few|TRBJ1-5|NA
TGTGCCAGTAGTATTTTGGTTTGGGGGGCAGCCAATCAGCCCCAGCATTTT
CASSILVWGAANQPQHF
>TRBV27|NA|TRBJ2-5|NA
TGTGCCAGCATACCCCTCTTGGGGACCCAGTACTTC
CASIPLLGTQYF
>TRBV6-5|NA|TRBJ2-7|TRBD2
TGTGCCAGCAGTTACTCAAGTGGTAGCGGGAGGGACGAGCAGTACTTC
CASSYSSGSGRDEQYF
>TRBV11-2|NA|TRBJ1-2|NA
TGTGCCAGCAGCCAAGGGGGACTGAGATCCTATGGCTACACCTTC
CASSQGGLRSYGYTF
>TRBV6-5|NA|TRBJ2-3|TRBD2
TGTGCCAGCAAGATCGGACTAGCCACAGATACGCAGTATTTT
CASKIGLATDTQYF